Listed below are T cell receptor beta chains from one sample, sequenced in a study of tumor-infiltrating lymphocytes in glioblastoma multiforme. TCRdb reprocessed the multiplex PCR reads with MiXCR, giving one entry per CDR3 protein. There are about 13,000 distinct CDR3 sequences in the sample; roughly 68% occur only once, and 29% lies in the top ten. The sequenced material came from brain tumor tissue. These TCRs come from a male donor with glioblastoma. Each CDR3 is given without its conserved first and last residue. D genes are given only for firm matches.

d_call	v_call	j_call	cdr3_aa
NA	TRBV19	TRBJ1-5	ASIGTLQNQPQH
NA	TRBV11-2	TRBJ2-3	ASSYRVQKGDTQY
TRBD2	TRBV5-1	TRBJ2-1	ASRPSEGGVIYNEQF
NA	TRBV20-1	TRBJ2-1	SARGGVEQF
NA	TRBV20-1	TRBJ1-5	SASGQGSLMQPQH
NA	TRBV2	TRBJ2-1	AGRKRGTDNEQF
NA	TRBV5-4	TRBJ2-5	ASSVGGEGGETQY
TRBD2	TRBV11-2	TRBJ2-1	ASSLGLAGVSPEQF
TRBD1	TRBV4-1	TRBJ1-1	ASCQTQGVGDTEAF
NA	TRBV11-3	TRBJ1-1	ASSLTNTEAF
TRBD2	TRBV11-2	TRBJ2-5	ASTPGGGQETQY
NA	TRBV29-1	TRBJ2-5	SAWGAASQETQY
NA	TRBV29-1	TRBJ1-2	SATGNLGGYT
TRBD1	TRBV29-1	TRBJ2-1	SVRQGARNEQF
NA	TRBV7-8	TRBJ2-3	ASSIIGIDAQY